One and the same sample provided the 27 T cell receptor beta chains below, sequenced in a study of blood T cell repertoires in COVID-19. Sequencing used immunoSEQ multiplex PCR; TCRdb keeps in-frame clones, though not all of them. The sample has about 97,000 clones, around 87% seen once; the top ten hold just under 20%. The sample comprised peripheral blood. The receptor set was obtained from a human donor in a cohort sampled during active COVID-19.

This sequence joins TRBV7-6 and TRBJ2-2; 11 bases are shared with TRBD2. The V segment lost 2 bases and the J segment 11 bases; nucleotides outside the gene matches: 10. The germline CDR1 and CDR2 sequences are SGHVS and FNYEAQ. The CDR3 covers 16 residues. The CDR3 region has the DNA TGTGCCAGCAGCTTAAGTGGACTAGCGGGTTCCCCTGAGCTGTTTTTT. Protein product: CASSLSGLAGSPELFF.

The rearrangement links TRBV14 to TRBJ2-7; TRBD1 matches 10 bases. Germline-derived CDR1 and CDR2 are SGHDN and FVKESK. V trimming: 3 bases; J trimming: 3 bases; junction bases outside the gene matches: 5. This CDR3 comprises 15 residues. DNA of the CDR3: TGTGCCAGCAGCCAGGGGACAGGGGTTCTCTACGAGCAGTACTTC. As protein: CASSQGTGVLYEQYF.

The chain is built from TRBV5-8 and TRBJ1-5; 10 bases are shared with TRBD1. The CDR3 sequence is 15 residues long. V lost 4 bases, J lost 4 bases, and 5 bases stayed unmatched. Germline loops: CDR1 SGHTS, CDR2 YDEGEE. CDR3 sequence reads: CASSMTGGGNQPQHF. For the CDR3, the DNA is TGTGCCAGCAGCATGACAGGGGGCGGTAATCAGCCCCAGCATTTT.

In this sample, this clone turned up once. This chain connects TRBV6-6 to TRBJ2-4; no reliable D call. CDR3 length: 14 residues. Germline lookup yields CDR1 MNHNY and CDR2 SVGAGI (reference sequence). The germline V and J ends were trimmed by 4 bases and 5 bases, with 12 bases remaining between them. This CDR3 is CASSSPPSENIQYF. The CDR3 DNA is TGTGCCAGCAGTTCCCCCCCGTCAGAAAACATTCAGTACTTC.

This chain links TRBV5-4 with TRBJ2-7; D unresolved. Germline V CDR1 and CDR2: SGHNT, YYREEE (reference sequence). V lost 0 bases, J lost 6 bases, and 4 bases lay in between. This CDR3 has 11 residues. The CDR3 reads CASSLGGEQYF. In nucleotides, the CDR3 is TGTGCCAGCAGCTTGGGAGGCGAGCAGTACTTC.

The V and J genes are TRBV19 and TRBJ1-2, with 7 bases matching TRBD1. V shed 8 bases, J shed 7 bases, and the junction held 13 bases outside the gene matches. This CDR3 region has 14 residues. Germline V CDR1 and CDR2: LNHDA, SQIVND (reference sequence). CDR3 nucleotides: TGTGCCAGTTTCCAGCCCGGGACAGAATTTGGCTACACCTTC. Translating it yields CASFQPGTEFGYTF.

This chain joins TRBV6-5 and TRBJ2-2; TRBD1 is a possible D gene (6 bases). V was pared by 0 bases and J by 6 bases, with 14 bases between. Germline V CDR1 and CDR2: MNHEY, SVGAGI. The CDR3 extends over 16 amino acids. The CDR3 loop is CASSYSEFWGPGELFF. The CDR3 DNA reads TGTGCCAGCAGTTACTCAGAATTTTGGGGGCCCGGGGAGCTGTTTTTT.

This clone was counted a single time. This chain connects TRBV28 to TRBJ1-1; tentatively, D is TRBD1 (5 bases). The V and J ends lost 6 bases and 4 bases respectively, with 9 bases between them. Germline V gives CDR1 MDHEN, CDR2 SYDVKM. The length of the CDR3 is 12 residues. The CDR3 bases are TGTGCCAGCAGCCGACAGCCCACTGAAGCTTTCTTT. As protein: CASSRQPTEAFF.

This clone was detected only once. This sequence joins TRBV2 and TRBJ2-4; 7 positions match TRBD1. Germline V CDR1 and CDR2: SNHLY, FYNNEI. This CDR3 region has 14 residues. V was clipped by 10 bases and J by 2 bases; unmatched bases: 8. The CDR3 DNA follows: TGTGCCATTACAGGGGTCACGCCCAAAAACATTCAGTACTTC. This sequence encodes CAITGVTPKNIQYF.

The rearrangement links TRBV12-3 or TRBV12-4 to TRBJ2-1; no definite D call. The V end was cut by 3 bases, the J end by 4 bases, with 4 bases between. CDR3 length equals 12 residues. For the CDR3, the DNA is TGTGCCAGCAGTTTCAATTACAATGAGCAGTTCTTC. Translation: CASSFNYNEQFF.

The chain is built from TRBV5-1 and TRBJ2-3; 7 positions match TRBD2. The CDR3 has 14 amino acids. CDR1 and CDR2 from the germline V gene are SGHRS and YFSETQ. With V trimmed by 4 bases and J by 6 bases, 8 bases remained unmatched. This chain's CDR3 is CASSRDYPQDTQYF. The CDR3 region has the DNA TGCGCCAGCAGCAGGGACTACCCCCAGGATACGCAGTATTTT. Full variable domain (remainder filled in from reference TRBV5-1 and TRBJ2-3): KAGVTQTPRYLIKTRGQQVTLSCSPISGHRSVSWYQQTPGQGLQFLFEYFSETQRNKGNFPGRFSGRQFSNSRSEMNVSTLELGDSALYLCASSRDYPQDTQYFGPGTRLTVL.

CDR3 in amino acids: CASSYPQGRPNTEAFF. The DNA of the CDR3 is TGTGCCAGCAGTTACCCCCAGGGCCGGCCGAACACTGAAGCTTTCTTT. The chain joins TRBV6-2 or TRBV6-3 to TRBJ1-1, with D possibly TRBD1 on 5 matching bases. Trimming removed 2 bases at V and 1 base at J, with 14 bases between. Germline CDR1 and CDR2: MNHEY and SVGEGT. CDR3 size: 16 residues.

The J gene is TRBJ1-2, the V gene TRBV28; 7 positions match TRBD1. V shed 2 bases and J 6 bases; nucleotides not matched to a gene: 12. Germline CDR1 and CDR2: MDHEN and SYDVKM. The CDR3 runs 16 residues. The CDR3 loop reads CASSLLDRVVGDGYTF. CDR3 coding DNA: TGTGCCAGCAGTTTACTTGACAGGGTTGTCGGGGATGGCTACACCTTC.

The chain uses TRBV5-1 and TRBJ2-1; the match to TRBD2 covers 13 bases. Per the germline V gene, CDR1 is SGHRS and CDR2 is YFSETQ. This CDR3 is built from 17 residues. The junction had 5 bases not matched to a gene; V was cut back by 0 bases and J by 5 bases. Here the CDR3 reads CASSLVTSGGAHNEQFF. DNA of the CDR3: TGCGCCAGCAGCTTGGTCACTAGCGGGGGGGCTCACAATGAGCAGTTCTTC.

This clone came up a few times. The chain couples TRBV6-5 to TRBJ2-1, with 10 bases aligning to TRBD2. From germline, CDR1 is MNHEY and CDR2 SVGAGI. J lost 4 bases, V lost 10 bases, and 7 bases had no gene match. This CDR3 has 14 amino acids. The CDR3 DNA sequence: TGTGCCACTCAGCCGGGACTAGCGTACAATGAGCAGTTCTTC. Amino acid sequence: CATQPGLAYNEQFF.

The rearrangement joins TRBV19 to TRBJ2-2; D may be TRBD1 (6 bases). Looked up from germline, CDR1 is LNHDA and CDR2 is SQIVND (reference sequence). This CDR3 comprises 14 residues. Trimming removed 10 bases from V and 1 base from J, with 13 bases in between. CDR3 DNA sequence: TGTGCCACCCCCAAGGGACAGAACACCGGGGAGCTGTTTTTT. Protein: CATPKGQNTGELFF.

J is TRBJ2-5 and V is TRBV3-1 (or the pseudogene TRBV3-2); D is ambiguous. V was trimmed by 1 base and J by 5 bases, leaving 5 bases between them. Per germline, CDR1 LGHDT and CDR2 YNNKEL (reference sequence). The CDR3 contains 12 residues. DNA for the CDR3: TGTGCCAGCAGCCAAGTGTATGAGACCCAGTACTTC. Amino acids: CASSQVYETQYF.

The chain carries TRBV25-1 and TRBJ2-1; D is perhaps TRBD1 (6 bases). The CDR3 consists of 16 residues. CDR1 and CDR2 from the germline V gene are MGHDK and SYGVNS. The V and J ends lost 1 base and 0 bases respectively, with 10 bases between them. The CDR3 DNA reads TGTGCCAGCAGTGAATTGGGGGCCAGCTCCTACAATGAGCAGTTCTTC. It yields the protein CASSELGASSYNEQFF. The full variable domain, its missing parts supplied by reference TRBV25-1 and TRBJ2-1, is EADIYQTPRYLVIGTGKKITLECSQTMGHDKMYWYQQDPGMELHLIHYSYGVNSTEKGDLSSESTVSRIRTEHFPLTLESARPSHTSQYLCASSELGASSYNEQFFGPGTRLTVL.

This CDR3 reads CASTPPAGLAGVGSYNEQFF. CDR3 DNA sequence: TGTGCCAGCACCCCACCTGCCGGACTAGCGGGAGTGGGGTCCTACAATGAGCAGTTCTTC. This chain uses TRBV28 with TRBJ2-1, with TRBD2 identical over 13 bases. The CDR3 is 20 amino acids. Germline CDR1 reads MDHEN; CDR2 reads SYDVKM. Trimming took 7 bases from V and 1 from J; bases not matched to a gene: 16.

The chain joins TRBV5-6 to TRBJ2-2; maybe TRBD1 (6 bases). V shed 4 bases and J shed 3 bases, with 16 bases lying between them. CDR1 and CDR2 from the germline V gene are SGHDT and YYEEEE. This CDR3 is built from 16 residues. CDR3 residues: CASSRFGGPDTGELFF. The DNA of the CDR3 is TGTGCCAGCAGCCGCTTTGGGGGCCCGGACACCGGGGAGCTGTTTTTT.

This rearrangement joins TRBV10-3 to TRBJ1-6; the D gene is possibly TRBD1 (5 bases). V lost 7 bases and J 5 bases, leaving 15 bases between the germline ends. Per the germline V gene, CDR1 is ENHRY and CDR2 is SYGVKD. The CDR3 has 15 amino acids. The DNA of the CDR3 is TGTGCCATCAAGAGCACAGGCGGAAATAATTCACCCCTCCACTTT. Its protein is CAIKSTGGNNSPLHF.

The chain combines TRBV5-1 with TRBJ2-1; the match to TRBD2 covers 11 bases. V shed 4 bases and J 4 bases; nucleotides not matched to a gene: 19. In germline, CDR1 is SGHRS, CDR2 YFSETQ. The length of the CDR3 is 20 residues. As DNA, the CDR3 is TGCGCCAGCAGCGAGACTAGCGGGAAATATGTCTTCTCATCGTACAATGAGCAGTTCTTC. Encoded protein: CASSETSGKYVFSSYNEQFF. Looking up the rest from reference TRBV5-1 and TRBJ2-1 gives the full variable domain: KAGVTQTPRYLIKTRGQQVTLSCSPISGHRSVSWYQQTPGQGLQFLFEYFSETQRNKGNFPGRFSGRQFSNSRSEMNVSTLELGDSALYLCASSETSGKYVFSSYNEQFFGPGTRLTVL.

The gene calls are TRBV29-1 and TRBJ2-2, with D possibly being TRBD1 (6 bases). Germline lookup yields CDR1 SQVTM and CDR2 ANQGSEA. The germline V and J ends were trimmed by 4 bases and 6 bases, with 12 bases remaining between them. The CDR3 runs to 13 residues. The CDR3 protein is CSVAQGMAGELFF. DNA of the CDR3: TGCAGCGTTGCTCAGGGGATGGCCGGGGAGCTGTTTTTT.

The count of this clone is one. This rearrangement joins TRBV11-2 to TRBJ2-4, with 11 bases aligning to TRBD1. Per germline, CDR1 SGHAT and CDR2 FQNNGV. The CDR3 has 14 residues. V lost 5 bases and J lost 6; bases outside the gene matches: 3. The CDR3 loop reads CASSPGTGGNIQYF. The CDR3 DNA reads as TGTGCCAGCAGCCCAGGGACAGGGGGAAACATTCAGTACTTC.

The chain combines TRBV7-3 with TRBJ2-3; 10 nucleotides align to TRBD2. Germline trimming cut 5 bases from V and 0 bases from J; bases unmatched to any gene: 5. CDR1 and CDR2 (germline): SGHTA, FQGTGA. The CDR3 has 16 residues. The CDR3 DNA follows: TGTGCCAGCAGCCCCGGACTAGCGGCTAGCACAGATACGCAGTATTTT. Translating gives CASSPGLAASTDTQYF.

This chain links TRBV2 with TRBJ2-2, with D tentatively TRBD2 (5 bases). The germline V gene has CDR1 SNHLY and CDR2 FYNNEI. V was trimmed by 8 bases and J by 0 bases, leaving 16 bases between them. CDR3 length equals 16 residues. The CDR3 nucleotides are TGTGCCAGCCGGTCGCGGGCTTCTGCGAACACCGGGGAGCTGTTTTTT. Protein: CASRSRASANTGELFF.

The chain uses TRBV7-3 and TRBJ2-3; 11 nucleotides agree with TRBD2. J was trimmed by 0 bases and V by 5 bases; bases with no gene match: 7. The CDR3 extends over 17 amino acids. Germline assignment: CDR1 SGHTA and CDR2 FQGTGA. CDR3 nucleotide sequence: TGTGCCAGCAGCCGGGCCGGGACTAGCGGAAGCACAGATACGCAGTATTTT. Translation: CASSRAGTSGSTDTQYF.